The clone carrying this T cell receptor beta chain was found a few times. Its antigen is undetermined. The entirety of the isolated RNA underwent reverse transcription, so expressed TCRB transcripts were sequenced. Sequenced by immunoSEQ multiplex PCR; TCRdb stores in-frame clones only, minus some. The sample holds around 250,000 clones; approximately 13% are singletons and the top ten take just under 0.02%. CDR3 length: 14 residues. V shed 5 bases, J shed 2 bases, and the junction held 2 bases outside the gene matches. Looked up from germline, CDR1 is MNHNS and CDR2 is SASEGT. The data are from a study of beta chain features in type 1 diabetes. Whole-study context: Cell yields, gender and age were comparable in patients and healthy donors. Findings and caveats of the study: Shortening that was moderate but significant affected the TCRB CDR3s of Type 1 diabetes patients in all four CD4+ subsets. Sequencing used cDNA, and cells with high TCR expression could therefore be over-represented.

This sequence was found in a young man with type 1 diabetes. Sequencing was done on a sample of naive CD4+ T cells from blood. The gene calls are TRBV6-1 and TRBJ1-5; 8 bases are a match to TRBD1. DNA for the CDR3: TGTGCCAGCAGTCCGGACAGGGGCAATCAGCCCCAGCATTTT. Protein sequence: CASSPDRGNQPQHF.